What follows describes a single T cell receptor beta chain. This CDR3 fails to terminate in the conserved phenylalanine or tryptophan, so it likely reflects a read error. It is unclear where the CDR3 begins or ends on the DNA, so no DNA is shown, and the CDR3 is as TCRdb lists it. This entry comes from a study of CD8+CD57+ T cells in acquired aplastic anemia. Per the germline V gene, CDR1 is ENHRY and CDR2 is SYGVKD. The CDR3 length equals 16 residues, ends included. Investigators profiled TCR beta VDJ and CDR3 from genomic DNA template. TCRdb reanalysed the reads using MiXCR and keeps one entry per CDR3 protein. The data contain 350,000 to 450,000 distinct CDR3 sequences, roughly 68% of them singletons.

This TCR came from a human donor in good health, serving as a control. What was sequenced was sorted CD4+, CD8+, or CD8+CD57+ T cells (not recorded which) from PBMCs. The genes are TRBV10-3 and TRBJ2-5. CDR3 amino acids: CAISEILRNDNYTYYS.